Listed below are T cell receptor beta chains from one sample, sequenced in a study of PD-1 blockade in classical Hodgkin lymphoma. Produced via immunoSEQ multiplex PCR; TCRdb's table is partial and in-frame only. The sample contains tens of thousands of clones, approximately 80% of which appear only once. The starting material was peripheral blood mononuclear cells (PBMCs), obtained before the fourth cycle of nivolumab. Receptor source: a human donor with classical Hodgkin lymphoma. Each CDR3 is given with its conserved first and last residue. The D gene is left open where the match is weak. Clone size is given for some rows only: seen once, a few or many times, or a class if the clone is expanded.

V gene	J gene	D gene	clone size	CDR3 protein	CDR3 DNA
TRBV6-6	TRBJ1-1	NA	NA	CAIRILVNTEAFF	TGTGCCATCAGGATCCTGGTAAACACTGAAGCTTTCTTT
TRBV7-9	TRBJ1-1	TRBD1	NA	CASSWGTGGPIEAFF	TGTGCCAGCAGCTGGGGGACAGGGGGTCCGATTGAAGCTTTCTTT
TRBV6-1	TRBJ2-1	NA	NA	CASSERLQGGEQFF	TGTGCCAGCAGTGAGCGACTCCAGGGTGGCGAGCAGTTCTTC
TRBV19	TRBJ1-1	NA	NA	CASLISTGHLMNTEAFF	TGTGCCAGTCTTATATCGACGGGACACCTCATGAACACTGAAGCTTTCTTT
TRBV5-1	TRBJ2-1	TRBD2	NA	CASSLTLAGGPNEQFF	TGCGCCAGCAGCTTGACTTTAGCGGGGGGGCCCAATGAGCAGTTCTTC
TRBV19	TRBJ2-5	TRBD1	NA	CASRGQETQYF	TGTGCCAGCAGGGGGCAAGAGACCCAGTACTTC
TRBV6-6	TRBJ2-7	NA	few	CASSYSGPGEYYEQYF	TGTGCCAGCAGTTATTCGGGGCCAGGGGAGTACTACGAGCAGTACTTC
TRBV9	TRBJ2-2	NA	NA	CASSRIDEAGELFF	TGTGCCAGCAGCCGTATTGATGAGGCCGGGGAGCTGTTTTTT
TRBV2	TRBJ2-3	TRBD1	NA	CASIQGADTQYF	TGTGCCAGCATTCAGGGGGCAGATACGCAGTATTTT
TRBV4-2	TRBJ1-4	NA	few	CASSQGGVGEKLFF	TGTGCCAGCAGCCAAGGAGGAGTAGGTGAAAAACTGTTTTTT
TRBV11-2	TRBJ2-2	TRBD2	NA	CASSLDPGLAGSGELFF	TGTGCCAGCAGCTTAGATCCGGGACTAGCGGGATCGGGGGAGCTGTTTTTT
TRBV10-2	TRBJ2-7	NA	NA	CASLGGNYEQYF	TGCGCCAGCCTCGGCGGAAACTACGAGCAGTACTTC
TRBV6-1	TRBJ1-2	TRBD1	NA	CASSEAAGGGSGLYGYTF	TGTGCCAGCAGTGAAGCGGCAGGGGGTGGGTCGGGACTCTATGGCTACACCTTC
TRBV18	TRBJ1-2	NA	NA	CASSPLGEGGYTF	TGTGCCAGCTCACCACTAGGGGAAGGGGGCTACACCTTC
TRBV4-2	TRBJ1-2	NA	NA	CASSQDLGGPNYGYTF	TGTGCCAGCAGCCAAGATCTAGGGGGTCCTAACTATGGCTACACCTTC
TRBV5-1	TRBJ2-6	TRBD1	once	CASSLIGTGVSGANVLTF	TGCGCCAGCAGCTTAATCGGGACAGGGGTATCTGGGGCCAACGTCCTGACTTTC
TRBV5-1	TRBJ2-1	NA	NA	CASSLSTGYEQFF	TGCGCCAGCAGCTTGTCCACAGGGTATGAGCAGTTCTTC
TRBV19	TRBJ1-1	NA	once	CASTDRKSMNTEAFF	TGTGCCAGTACGGACAGAAAAAGCATGAACACTGAAGCTTTCTTT
TRBV10-1	TRBJ1-5	NA	NA	CASSEPREGNQPQHF	TGCGCCAGCAGTGAGCCGAGGGAGGGCAATCAGCCCCAGCATTTT
TRBV6-5	TRBJ2-1	TRBD2	NA	CASSSGGAAFF	TGTGCCAGCAGTAGCGGGGGGGCCGCGTTCTTC
TRBV11-3	TRBJ2-1	TRBD1	NA	CASSRAGTGGTNEQFF	TGTGCCAGCAGCCGTGCCGGGACAGGGGGAACCAATGAGCAGTTCTTC
TRBV4-1	TRBJ2-1	TRBD2	NA	CASSREGLDYNEQFF	TGCGCCAGCAGCCGAGAGGGACTAGATTACAATGAGCAGTTCTTC
TRBV11-2	TRBJ1-1	NA	few	CASSLEAGEGIGAFF	TGTGCCAGCAGCTTAGAGGCAGGGGAAGGGATAGGAGCTTTCTTT
TRBV11-2	TRBJ2-3	TRBD1	NA	CASSPDRVTDTQYF	TGTGCCAGCAGCCCAGACAGGGTCACAGATACGCAGTATTTT
TRBV5-1	TRBJ2-7	TRBD2	medium-sized	CASSLAGGSGYEQYF	TGCGCCAGCAGCTTGGCGGGGGGATCGGGCTACGAGCAGTACTTC
TRBV11-2	TRBJ1-2	TRBD1	NA	CASSLTATGIFYGYTF	TGTGCCAGCAGCTTAACCGCGACAGGGATTTTCTATGGCTACACCTTC
TRBV6-6	TRBJ2-2	NA	NA	CASSLGDTGELFF	TGTGCCAGCAGTCTCGGAGACACCGGGGAGCTGTTTTTT
TRBV14	TRBJ1-1	NA	NA	CASSAMASQRAFF	TGTGCCAGCAGCGCTATGGCCAGTCAAAGAGCTTTCTTT
TRBV9	TRBJ2-2	TRBD2	NA	CASSVVRERENTGELFF	TGTGCCAGCAGCGTAGTACGGGAGCGGGAGAACACCGGGGAGCTGTTTTTT
TRBV7-2	TRBJ2-7	NA	NA	CASSLGGASYEQYF	TGTGCCAGCAGTCTGGGCGGGGCCTCCTACGAGCAGTACTTC
TRBV6-1	TRBJ1-1	NA	NA	CASSEGAKWNTEAFF	TGTGCCAGCAGTGAAGGGGCTAAGTGGAACACTGAAGCTTTCTTT
TRBV5-8	TRBJ2-5	TRBD2	NA	CASSLLAVIQETQYF	TGTGCCAGCAGCTTACTAGCGGTAATCCAAGAGACCCAGTACTTC
TRBV29-1	TRBJ1-2	TRBD1	NA	CSVGQGGIDGYTF	TGCAGCGTGGGACAGGGTGGCATCGATGGCTACACCTTC
TRBV5-6	TRBJ2-3	NA	NA	CASSLVREGTDTQYF	TGTGCCAGCAGCTTGGTCAGGGAGGGCACAGATACGCAGTATTTT
TRBV9	TRBJ2-7	TRBD2	NA	CASSVSGAGYEQYF	TGTGCCAGCAGCGTGAGCGGGGCGGGCTACGAGCAGTACTTC
TRBV6-1	TRBJ2-1	NA	NA	CASSARGGANANEQFF	TGTGCCAGCAGTGCCCGGGGAGGTGCGAACGCCAATGAGCAGTTCTTC
TRBV28	TRBJ2-1	TRBD2	NA	CASSSAGSSYNEQFF	TGTGCCAGCAGTTCAGCGGGGAGCTCCTACAATGAGCAGTTCTTC
TRBV28	TRBJ1-4	NA	NA	CASSLIDEKLFF	TGTGCCAGCAGTTTAATTGATGAAAAACTGTTTTTT
TRBV5-6	TRBJ1-1	NA	NA	CASSLRGTEAFF	TGTGCCAGCAGCTTGCGGGGGACTGAAGCTTTCTTT
TRBV7-9	TRBJ1-1	NA	once	CASIQLAPETDTEAFF	TGTGCCAGCATCCAACTGGCCCCGGAAACCGACACTGAAGCTTTCTTT
TRBV11-3	TRBJ2-7	NA	NA	CASSLVRGGPEQYF	TGTGCCAGCAGCTTAGTCCGGGGTGGGCCCGAGCAGTACTTC
TRBV27	TRBJ1-5	NA	NA	CASSLNRAMDQPQHF	TGTGCCAGCAGCTTAAACAGGGCTATGGATCAGCCCCAGCATTTT
TRBV19	TRBJ1-2	NA	NA	CATKSRDGTYGYTF	TGTGCCACTAAAAGCAGGGATGGGACCTATGGCTACACCTTC
TRBV7-8	TRBJ2-7	TRBD1	NA	CASSPGQGQYEQYF	TGTGCCAGCAGCCCTGGACAGGGCCAATACGAGCAGTACTTC
TRBV5-8	TRBJ2-7	NA	NA	CASSLPGGYEQYF	TGTGCCAGCAGCTTGCCAGGGGGGTACGAGCAGTACTTC
TRBV6-1	TRBJ2-1	TRBD1	NA	CASSEMDRSYNEQFF	TGTGCCAGCAGTGAAATGGACAGGTCCTACAATGAGCAGTTCTTC
TRBV2	TRBJ1-1	NA	NA	CASTPESNTEAFF	TGTGCCAGCACACCCGAATCGAACACTGAAGCTTTCTTT
TRBV18	TRBJ1-1	NA	few	CASSPPVRNTEAFF	TGTGCCAGCTCACCACCGGTCAGGAACACTGAAGCTTTCTTT
TRBV7-9	TRBJ2-3	NA	NA	CASSLMGDTQYF	TGTGCCAGCAGCTTAATGGGTGATACGCAGTATTTT
TRBV5-8	TRBJ1-2	TRBD1	NA	CASRRGQGYYGYTF	TGTGCCAGCAGACGTGGACAGGGTTACTATGGCTACACCTTC
TRBV5-1	TRBJ2-1	NA	NA	CASSLSLQEHNEQFF	TGCGCCAGCAGCTTGTCTTTACAGGAACACAATGAGCAGTTCTTC
TRBV6-5	TRBJ1-2	NA	NA	CASRIGQPYGYTF	TGTGCCAGCAGGATAGGACAGCCCTATGGCTACACCTTC
TRBV7-8	TRBJ2-1	NA	NA	CASSLALRFSYNEQFF	TGTGCCAGCAGCTTAGCCTTGCGGTTCTCCTACAATGAGCAGTTCTTC
TRBV6-6	TRBJ2-2	TRBD1	NA	CASRGNRGGLFF	TGTGCCAGCAGGGGAAACAGGGGTGGGCTGTTTTTT
TRBV2	TRBJ1-5	TRBD1	NA	CASSLRDRDQPQHF	TGTGCCAGCAGCCTCCGGGACAGAGATCAGCCCCAGCATTTT
TRBV7-2	TRBJ2-1	TRBD2	NA	CASRTSGVHEQFF	TGTGCCAGTCGGACTAGCGGGGTGCATGAGCAGTTCTTC
TRBV5-1	TRBJ1-2	NA	once	CASSALFDYGYTF	TGCGCCAGCAGCGCACTCTTTGACTATGGCTACACCTTC